These T cell receptor beta chains were read from a single sample in a study of blood T cell repertoires in COVID-19. The repertoire was sequenced with immunoSEQ multiplex PCR; TCRdb's copy has only in-frame clones and lacks some. The sample carries approximately 320,000 clones, about 91% recorded once. Material: PBMCs or T cells enriched from blood (not recorded which). These receptors came from a woman younger than 35 who had recovered from COVID-19. CDR3s include the opening cysteine and the closing phenylalanine or tryptophan. D genes are given only for firm matches. Clone size is not always given. Where it is, it says once, few, many or a class for expanded clones.

clone_size	v_call	j_call	d_call	cdr3_aa	cdr3_nt
NA	TRBV5-1	TRBJ1-1	NA	CASSLGPGNTEAFF	TGCGCCAGCAGCTTGGGGCCAGGGAACACTGAAGCTTTCTTT
NA	TRBV25-1	TRBJ1-4	NA	CASSGSGTINEKLFF	TGTGCCAGCAGTGGCTCCGGGACAATCAATGAAAAACTGTTTTTT
NA	TRBV19	TRBJ1-1	TRBD1	CASSAWDRGLNTEAFF	TGTGCCAGTAGTGCTTGGGACAGGGGGTTGAACACTGAAGCTTTCTTT
NA	TRBV10-3	TRBJ2-7	NA	CAISELMREQYF	TGTGCCATCAGTGAGTTGATGAGGGAGCAGTACTTC
NA	TRBV3-1/TRBV3-2	TRBJ2-3	TRBD2	CASSPPSGNDRYTLTDTQYF	TGTGCCAGCAGCCCACCTAGCGGAAATGACCGGTACACCCTCACAGATACGCAGTATTTT
once	TRBV14	TRBJ1-6	TRBD1	CASSRMTGNYNSPLHF	TGTGCCAGCAGCCGCATGACAGGGAATTATAATTCACCCCTCCACTTT
NA	TRBV30	TRBJ1-1	NA	CASITQGIIEAFF	TGTGCCTCTATTACACAGGGAATCATTGAAGCTTTCTTT
NA	TRBV10-3	TRBJ2-1	TRBD2	CAISELGRGGSYNEQFF	TGTGCCATCAGTGAGTTAGGACGGGGGGGCTCCTACAATGAGCAGTTCTTC
NA	TRBV7-9	TRBJ2-7	NA	CASSLVAGIPYEQYF	TGTGCCAGCAGCTTAGTGGCAGGGATCCCCTACGAGCAGTACTTC
NA	TRBV7-8	TRBJ1-5	NA	CASSLLYGLSNQPQHF	TGTGCCAGCAGCTTACTTTACGGTCTAAGCAATCAGCCCCAGCATTTT
NA	TRBV27	TRBJ1-1	NA	CASSNFTGSTEAFF	TGTGCCAGCAGTAACTTTACGGGATCCACTGAAGCTTTCTTT
NA	TRBV7-2	TRBJ2-1	NA	CAGSVSGLAKSEQFF	TGTGCCGGGTCCGTTAGTGGGCTAGCGAAGTCGGAGCAGTTCTTC
NA	TRBV7-2	TRBJ2-3	NA	CASSSRQATASSTDTQYF	TGTGCCAGCAGCTCCCGACAGGCCACAGCCTCTAGCACAGATACGCAGTATTTT
NA	TRBV19	TRBJ1-2	NA	CASSARAANYGYTF	TGTGCCAGTAGTGCGAGGGCCGCGAACTATGGCTACACCTTC
NA	TRBV4-2	TRBJ2-7	NA	CASSHGSYEQYF	TGTGCCAGCAGCCACGGGTCCTACGAGCAGTACTTC
few	TRBV13	TRBJ1-2	NA	CASSWGGYGYTF	TGTGCCAGCAGCTGGGGCGGTTATGGCTACACCTTC
NA	TRBV13	TRBJ2-7	TRBD2	CASSLVGGPSYEQYF	TGTGCCAGCAGCTTAGTGGGAGGGCCCTCCTACGAGCAGTACTTC